These T cell receptor beta chains were read from a single sample in a study of OX40 agonist ivuxolimab in advanced cancers. Profiling relied on immunoSEQ multiplex PCR, and the TCRdb table lists in-frame clones only, not all of them. The sample comprises tens of thousands of clones, 70% to 80% of which are singletons, and approximately 11% rests with the top ten. The input for sequencing was CD4+ or CD8+ T cells sorted from blood, taken in a trial of the OX40 agonist ivuxolimab. The receptor set was obtained from an adult with an advanced solid tumor such as melanoma, head and neck, liver or kidney cancer. Both conserved end residues are part of each CDR3. Each record gives: CDR3 protein, CDR3 DNA, D gene, CDR3 length, clone size, J gene, V gene. A D gene is named only where the DNA matches it firmly. The size entry is marked missing in some rows and otherwise reads once, few, many or a size class.

CDR3: CASSTSGSSYEQYF
DNA: TGTGCCAGCAGTACCTCGGGATCCTCCTACGAGCAGTACTTC
D: .
length: 14
size: .
J: TRBJ2-7
V: TRBV6-5

CDR3: CASSSTKTSGSPYEQYF
DNA: TGTGCCAGCAGCTCCACCAAAACTAGCGGGAGTCCCTACGAGCAGTACTTC
D: TRBD2
length: 17
size: many
J: TRBJ2-7
V: TRBV7-2

CDR3: CASTPRGGKFTDTQYF
DNA: TGTGCCAGTACCCCCAGGGGCGGGAAGTTTACAGATACGCAGTATTTT
D: .
length: 16
size: .
J: TRBJ2-3
V: TRBV19

CDR3: CASTYGGSVGETQYF
DNA: TGTGCCAGCACCTACGGCGGGAGCGTTGGAGAGACCCAGTACTTC
D: TRBD2
length: 15
size: .
J: TRBJ2-5
V: TRBV9

CDR3: CASSYSSWNEQFF
DNA: TGTGCCAGCAGTTACTCGAGCTGGAATGAGCAGTTCTTC
D: .
length: 13
size: few
J: TRBJ2-1
V: TRBV6-5

CDR3: CASSLEGQSNQPQHF
DNA: TGCGCCAGCAGCTTGGAGGGGCAGAGCAATCAGCCCCAGCATTTT
D: .
length: 15
size: .
J: TRBJ1-5
V: TRBV5-1

CDR3: CASSPRLAGYEQYF
DNA: TGTGCCAGCAGCCCGCGACTAGCGGGCTACGAGCAGTACTTC
D: TRBD2
length: 14
size: .
J: TRBJ2-7
V: TRBV7-2

CDR3: CASSPSWGAGELFF
DNA: TGCGCCAGCAGCCCTTCCTGGGGGGCCGGGGAGCTGTTTTTT
D: .
length: 14
size: once
J: TRBJ2-2
V: TRBV4-3

CDR3: CASSRSSTNTGELFF
DNA: TGTGCCAGCAGTAGGTCTAGCACGAACACCGGGGAGCTGTTTTTT
D: .
length: 15
size: few
J: TRBJ2-2
V: TRBV14

CDR3: CAISVDRAEPQHF
DNA: TGTGCCATCAGCGTGGACAGGGCAGAGCCCCAGCATTTT
D: TRBD1
length: 13
size: few
J: TRBJ1-5
V: TRBV10-3

CDR3: CASSQDTGGPDTQYF
DNA: TGCGCCAGCAGCCAAGACACAGGGGGCCCAGATACGCAGTATTTT
D: TRBD1
length: 15
size: .
J: TRBJ2-3
V: TRBV4-3

CDR3: CAAKSGTANYGYTF
DNA: TGTGCCGCTAAATCCGGGACAGCTAACTATGGCTACACCTTC
D: TRBD1
length: 14
size: .
J: TRBJ1-2
V: TRBV10-3

CDR3: CASSFKLAGQETQYF
DNA: TGTGCCAGCAGCTTTAAGCTAGCGGGACAAGAGACCCAGTACTTC
D: TRBD2
length: 15
size: few
J: TRBJ2-5
V: TRBV7-6

CDR3: CASRQGLANYGYTF
DNA: TGTGCCAGCAGACAGGGCTTAGCTAACTATGGCTACACCTTC
D: .
length: 14
size: .
J: TRBJ1-2
V: TRBV27

CDR3: CASSEVQGASEAFF
DNA: TGTGCCAGCAGTGAAGTCCAGGGGGCCTCTGAAGCTTTCTTT
D: TRBD1
length: 14
size: .
J: TRBJ1-1
V: TRBV6-1

CDR3: CASSLAGTKATNEKLFF
DNA: TGTGCCAGCAGCTTGGCCGGGACAAAGGCAACTAATGAAAAACTGTTTTTT
D: .
length: 17
size: .
J: TRBJ1-4
V: TRBV5-4

CDR3: CASSTGQGGDYGYTF
DNA: TGTGCCAGCAGCACAGGACAGGGAGGTGACTATGGCTACACCTTC
D: TRBD1
length: 15
size: .
J: TRBJ1-2
V: TRBV7-9

CDR3: CASSYSPGGYTEAFF
DNA: TGTGCCAGCAGTTACTCTCCTGGAGGGTACACTGAAGCTTTCTTT
D: .
length: 15
size: .
J: TRBJ1-1
V: TRBV6-6

CDR3: CASKDGESYGYTF
DNA: TGTGCCAGCAAAGACGGGGAAAGCTATGGCTACACCTTC
D: .
length: 13
size: .
J: TRBJ1-2
V: TRBV6-6

CDR3: CASSEARDSPLHF
DNA: TGTGCCAGCAGTGAAGCCCGGGATTCACCCCTCCACTTT
D: .
length: 13
size: .
J: TRBJ1-6
V: TRBV6-1

CDR3: CASSPALDRLDYGYTF
DNA: TGTGCCAGCAGTCCTGCCCTTGACAGGTTGGACTATGGCTACACCTTC
D: .
length: 16
size: .
J: TRBJ1-2
V: TRBV27

CDR3: CASSRGVDTEAFF
DNA: TGTGCCAGCAGTCGGGGGGTGGACACTGAAGCTTTCTTT
D: .
length: 13
size: .
J: TRBJ1-1
V: TRBV7-2

CDR3: CASSSKGAGNTIYF
DNA: TGTGCCAGCAGCAGTAAGGGAGCTGGAAACACCATATATTTT
D: .
length: 14
size: .
J: TRBJ1-3
V: TRBV5-6

CDR3: CASSEGRPAFF
DNA: TGTGCCAGCAGTGAGGGCCGCCCCGCTTTCTTT
D: .
length: 11
size: .
J: TRBJ1-1
V: TRBV6-1

CDR3: CAWSRQQSPLHF
DNA: TGTGCCTGGTCCCGCCAACAATCACCCCTCCACTTT
D: .
length: 12
size: .
J: TRBJ1-6
V: TRBV30

CDR3: CASSTGYTSNQPQHF
DNA: TGTGCCAGCAGCACGGGGTACACAAGCAATCAGCCCCAGCATTTT
D: .
length: 15
size: few
J: TRBJ1-5
V: TRBV7-2

CDR3: CSVTGGGPYGYTF
DNA: TGCAGCGTTACCGGGGGGGGCCCTTATGGCTACACCTTC
D: .
length: 13
size: .
J: TRBJ1-2
V: TRBV29-1

CDR3: CASSFSQGRADTQYF
DNA: TGCGCCAGCAGCTTTAGTCAGGGCCGCGCAGATACGCAGTATTTT
D: .
length: 15
size: .
J: TRBJ2-3
V: TRBV5-1

CDR3: CASSLASGVYGYTF
DNA: TGTGCCAGCAGCTTAGCATCTGGGGTCTATGGCTACACCTTC
D: .
length: 14
size: .
J: TRBJ1-2
V: TRBV7-8

CDR3: CSVEGPGTWNTGELFF
DNA: TGCAGCGTTGAAGGCCCAGGGACTTGGAACACCGGGGAGCTGTTTTTT
D: .
length: 16
size: .
J: TRBJ2-2
V: TRBV29-1

CDR3: CASSLGEGNYGYTF
DNA: TGTGCCAGCAGCTTGGGCGAGGGGAACTATGGCTACACCTTC
D: .
length: 14
size: .
J: TRBJ1-2
V: TRBV19

CDR3: CASSEVSGQGIDEQFF
DNA: TGTGCCAGCAGTGAAGTTTCGGGACAGGGGATCGATGAGCAGTTCTTC
D: TRBD1
length: 16
size: once
J: TRBJ2-1
V: TRBV6-1

CDR3: CASSPTPGVYGYTF
DNA: TGTGCCAGCAGCCCGACCCCAGGGGTCTATGGCTACACCTTC
D: .
length: 14
size: .
J: TRBJ1-2
V: TRBV27

CDR3: CASSPSAGDTQYF
DNA: TGTGCCAGCAGCCCTAGTGCGGGGGATACGCAGTATTTT
D: .
length: 13
size: .
J: TRBJ2-3
V: TRBV9

CDR3: CASSYTVDTQYF
DNA: TGTGCCAGCAGCTACACGGTAGATACGCAGTATTTT
D: .
length: 12
size: .
J: TRBJ2-3
V: TRBV5-8

CDR3: CAWRDRGPGQPQHF
DNA: TGTGCCTGGAGGGACAGGGGGCCAGGTCAGCCCCAGCATTTT
D: TRBD1
length: 14
size: .
J: TRBJ1-5
V: TRBV30

CDR3: CASSQDKGGGSSYEQYF
DNA: TGCGCCAGCAGCCAAGATAAGGGCGGAGGGAGCTCCTACGAGCAGTACTTC
D: .
length: 17
size: .
J: TRBJ2-7
V: TRBV4-3

CDR3: CSAPVEETQYF
DNA: TGCAGTGCCCCCGTAGAAGAGACCCAGTACTTC
D: .
length: 11
size: .
J: TRBJ2-5
V: TRBV20-1

CDR3: CASSELLRTPKNYGYTF
DNA: TGTGCCAGCAGTGAACTTTTAAGGACACCCAAGAACTATGGCTACACCTTC
D: .
length: 17
size: .
J: TRBJ1-2
V: TRBV6-1

CDR3: CASSFGGTQYF
DNA: TGTGCCAGCAGTTTCGGTGGGACCCAGTACTTC
D: .
length: 11
size: .
J: TRBJ2-5
V: TRBV27

CDR3: CASSLIAGTSGRGNEQFF
DNA: TGTGCCAGCAGCTTAATCGCGGGAACTAGCGGGAGGGGCAATGAGCAGTTCTTC
D: TRBD2
length: 18
size: .
J: TRBJ2-1
V: TRBV7-9

CDR3: CASSYQGNTIYF
DNA: TGTGCCAGCAGCTACCAGGGTAACACCATATATTTT
D: .
length: 12
size: .
J: TRBJ1-3
V: TRBV7-2

CDR3: CASSPGAETQYF
DNA: TGTGCCAGCAGCCCCGGGGCCGAGACCCAGTACTTC
D: .
length: 12
size: .
J: TRBJ2-5
V: TRBV7-9

CDR3: CASSLAVSGLRGYTF
DNA: TGTGCCAGCAGCTTAGCCGTCAGCGGGTTACGTGGCTACACCTTC
D: .
length: 15
size: .
J: TRBJ1-2
V: TRBV7-3

CDR3: CASSQELESVWEQYF
DNA: TGCGCCAGCAGCCAAGAGTTAGAGTCCGTCTGGGAGCAGTACTTC
D: .
length: 15
size: .
J: TRBJ2-7
V: TRBV4-3

CDR3: CASSEALRSSYNEQFF
DNA: TGTGCCAGCAGTGAAGCGCTTCGAAGCTCCTACAATGAGCAGTTCTTC
D: .
length: 16
size: .
J: TRBJ2-1
V: TRBV6-1

CDR3: CASSLGSREHTYF
DNA: TGTGCCAGCAGCTTAGGTTCCCGGGAGCATACGTACTTT
D: .
length: 13
size: .
J: TRBJ1-5
V: TRBV7-8

CDR3: CASQEQLCQETQYF
DNA: TGTGCCAGCCAGGAACAGCTGTGCCAAGAGACCCAGTACTTC
D: .
length: 14
size: .
J: TRBJ2-5
V: TRBV21-1

CDR3: CASSYFGQKPNYGYTF
DNA: TGTGCCAGCAGTTACTTTGGACAGAAACCTAACTATGGCTACACCTTC
D: .
length: 16
size: .
J: TRBJ1-2
V: TRBV6-5

CDR3: CASRRISGRGGEQFF
DNA: TGTGCCAGCAGACGTATCAGCGGGAGAGGCGGTGAGCAGTTCTTC
D: TRBD2
length: 15
size: .
J: TRBJ2-1
V: TRBV13

CDR3: CASKLSDSSYEQYF
DNA: TGTGCCAGCAAGTTATCGGACAGCTCCTACGAGCAGTACTTC
D: .
length: 14
size: .
J: TRBJ2-7
V: TRBV6-5

CDR3: CASGAGQAPPQHF
DNA: TGTGCCAGCGGCGCAGGTCAAGCTCCGCCCCAGCATTTT
D: .
length: 13
size: .
J: TRBJ1-5
V: TRBV2